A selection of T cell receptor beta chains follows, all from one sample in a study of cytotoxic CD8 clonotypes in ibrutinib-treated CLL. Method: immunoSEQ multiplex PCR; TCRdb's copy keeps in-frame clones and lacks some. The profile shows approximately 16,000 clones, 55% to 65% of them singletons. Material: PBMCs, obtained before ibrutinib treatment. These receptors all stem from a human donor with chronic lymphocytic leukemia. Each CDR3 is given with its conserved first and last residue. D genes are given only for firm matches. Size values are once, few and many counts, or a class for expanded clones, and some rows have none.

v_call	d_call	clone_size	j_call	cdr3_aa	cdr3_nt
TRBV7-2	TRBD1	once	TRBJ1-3	CASSGQGRNTIYF	TGTGCCAGCAGCGGACAGGGGAGAAACACCATATATTTT
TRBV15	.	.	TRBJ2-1	CATSRDGLSMFF	TGTGCCACCAGCAGAGATGGGCTGAGCATGTTCTTC
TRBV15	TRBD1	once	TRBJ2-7	CATSRGGRGPYEQYF	TGTGCCACCAGCAGAGGTGGTAGGGGGCCATACGAGCAGTACTTC
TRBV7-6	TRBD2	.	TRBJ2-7	CASSLRATGDGLAGDQYF	TGTGCCAGCAGCTTGAGGGCGACAGGGGACGGACTAGCGGGAGATCAGTACTTC
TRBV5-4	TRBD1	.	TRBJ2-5	CASSGRDRVSETQYF	TGTGCCAGCAGCGGCCGGGACAGGGTCTCAGAGACCCAGTACTTC
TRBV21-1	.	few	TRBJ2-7	CASSKGQGSTYEQYF	TGTGCCAGCAGCAAGGGACAGGGGAGCACCTACGAGCAGTACTTC
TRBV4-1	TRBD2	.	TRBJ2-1	CASSQAPAGGPNEQFF	TGCGCCAGCAGCCAAGCACCAGCGGGGGGGCCTAATGAGCAGTTCTTC
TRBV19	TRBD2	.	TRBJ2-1	CASMTSGGAYNEQFF	TGTGCCAGTATGACTAGCGGGGGAGCTTACAATGAGCAGTTCTTC
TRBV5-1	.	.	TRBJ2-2	CASSLEGSSTTGELFF	TGCGCCAGCAGCTTGGAGGGATCTTCGACCACCGGGGAGCTGTTTTTT
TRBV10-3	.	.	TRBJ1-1	CASSDVGGVFYTEAFF	TGTGCCAGCAGTGACGTCGGGGGCGTTTTCTACACTGAAGCTTTCTTT